Below, 20 T cell receptor beta chains from the same sample are listed, as sequenced in a study of cytomegalovirus exposure and HLA in healthy donors. Amplification used 60 Vbeta primers and 13 Jbeta primers. The table came from immunoSEQ multiplex PCR; TCRdb's copy has only in-frame clones and leaves some out. This sample contains 130,000 or so clones. Sequencing used PBMCs. These receptors were collected from a woman aged 18 to 35 in good health and CMV-seronegative.

The chain carries TRBV4-3 and TRBJ1-1; D gene ambiguous. V was clipped by 0 bases and J by 4 bases, with 12 bases between them. In germline, CDR1 is LGHNA, CDR2 YSLEER. CDR3 length equals 15 residues. The CDR3 DNA sequence: TGCGCCAGCAGCCAAGATAGTAGTGGTGGCACTGAAGCTTTCTTT. It specifies CASSQDSSGGTEAFF.

With regard to this clone: At one boundary the junction diverges from the germline segment, which might be a read error. CDR3 sequence: CASSLIGTGGEKVFF. As DNA, the CDR3 is TGTGCCAGCAGTTTAATCGGGACAGGCGGAGAAAAAGTGTTTTTT. The genes are TRBV27 and TRBJ1-4, with TRBD1 matching over 8 bases. Looked up from germline, CDR1 is MNHEY and CDR2 is SMNVEV (reference sequence). There are 15 residues in the CDR3.

The rearrangement uses TRBV29-1 and TRBJ2-1; maybe TRBD2 (5 bases). Germline V gene lookup returns CDR1 SQVTM and CDR2 ANQGSEA. V lost 3 bases and J 3 bases, leaving 15 bases between the germline ends. The CDR3 is 15 residues long. The CDR3, as DNA: TGCAGCGTTGAGTTGGAGGATGGGTACTACAATGAGCAGTTCTTC. This sequence encodes CSVELEDGYYNEQFF.

The chain combines TRBV27 with TRBJ1-2; D is undetermined. V was trimmed by 0 bases and J by 8 bases, leaving 10 bases between them. Per the germline V gene, CDR1 is MNHEY and CDR2 is SMNVEV (reference sequence). The length of the CDR3 is 13 residues. CDR3 loop: CASSLSAGDGYTF. In DNA, the CDR3 is TGTGCCAGCAGTTTATCGGCAGGCGACGGCTACACCTTC.

CDR3 in DNA: TGTGCCAGCAGTTGGACACAGGGGGCCACTGAAGCTTTCTTT. Translation gives CASSWTQGATEAFF. The genes are TRBV27 and TRBJ1-1; 9 bases are shared with TRBD1. The V segment lost 4 bases and the J segment 4 bases; nucleotides outside the gene matches: 4. In germline, CDR1 is MNHEY, CDR2 SMNVEV (reference sequence). This CDR3 has 14 amino acids.

The rearrangement joins TRBV29-1 to TRBJ1-2, with a possible D match to TRBD1 (6 bases). CDR1 is SQVTM and CDR2 is ANQGSEA in the germline V gene. The CDR3 runs to 15 residues. V was clipped by 2 bases and J by 4 bases, with 17 bases between them. CDR3 sequence reads: CSVEIMPGASYGYTF. CDR3 nucleotide sequence: TGCAGCGTTGAAATAATGCCAGGGGCATCCTATGGCTACACCTTC.

The J gene is TRBJ2-2, the V gene TRBV30; tentative D call: TRBD2 (5 bases). The V gene's germline CDR1 is GTSNPN and CDR2 SVGIG (reference sequence). Trimming pared 4 bases from V and 2 bases from J, leaving 11 bases between. The CDR3 covers 14 residues. The CDR3 DNA reads TGTGCCTGGAAGTCGGGAACTAACACCGGGGAGCTGTTTTTT. Its protein product is CAWKSGTNTGELFF.

DNA for the CDR3: TGTGCCAGCAGCCCCAGCCGGGACAATGAGCAGTTCTTC. Its protein product is CASSPSRDNEQFF. V and J are TRBV7-2 and TRBJ2-1; D is undetermined. The CDR3 spans 13 residues. Germline V gene sequence: CDR1 SGHTA, CDR2 FQGNSA. Trimming left V 5 bases short and J 5 bases short, with 10 bases between.

The V and J genes are TRBV19 and TRBJ1-4, with TRBD1 matching over 7 bases. There are 15 residues in the CDR3. V dropped 6 bases and J dropped 3; count of bases not matched to a gene: 7. Germline V lookup: CDR1 LNHDA, CDR2 SQIVND (reference sequence). The CDR3 protein is CASRSRQGSNEKLFF. CDR3 nucleotides: TGTGCCAGTAGGAGTCGACAGGGTTCTAATGAAAAACTGTTTTTT.

The chain carries TRBV9 and TRBJ2-1, with a possible D match to TRBD2 (5 bases). The V gene's germline CDR1 is SGDLS and CDR2 YYNGEE. The CDR3 contains 14 residues. With 5 bases removed from V and 4 bases from J, the gap between germline ends came to 13 bases. CDR3 loop: CASRANGKYNEQFF. The CDR3 DNA reads TGTGCCAGCAGGGCAAACGGGAAATACAATGAGCAGTTCTTC.

The gene calls are TRBV7-9 and TRBJ2-7; perhaps TRBD1 as D (5 bases). In germline, CDR1 is SEHNR, CDR2 FQNEAQ (reference sequence). V was shortened by 5 bases and J by 5 bases, with 13 bases between the two germline ends. The CDR3 has 13 residues. DNA of the CDR3: TGTGCCAGCAGCCGGACACCGTACGACGAGCAGTACGTC. It encodes CASSRTPYDEQYV.

This chain connects TRBV6-5 to TRBJ2-7; TRBD2 is a possible D gene (6 bases). Germline CDR1 MNHEY, CDR2 SVGAGI. Trimming pared 2 bases from V and 1 base from J, leaving 12 bases between. The CDR3 consists of 15 residues. CDR3 sequence: CASSYLGGSSYEQYF. CDR3 in DNA: TGTGCCAGCAGTTACCTCGGGGGATCATCCTACGAGCAGTACTTC.

J is TRBJ2-6 and V is TRBV7-8; a possible D gene is TRBD2 (6 bases). CDR1 and CDR2 (germline): SGHVS, FQNEAQ. Trimming shortened V by 3 bases and J by 0 bases, and 18 bases separated the two germline ends. The CDR3 has 19 amino acids. CDR3 region: CASSLKPSVVFSGANVLTF. The CDR3 coding sequence is TGTGCCAGCAGCTTGAAACCTAGCGTGGTTTTCTCTGGGGCCAACGTCCTGACTTTC.

In regard to this clone: The sample holds other DNA sequences that translate to the same CDR3. The chain employs TRBV28 and TRBJ2-3, with D perhaps TRBD2 (5 bases). The CDR3 covers 13 residues. The V gene's germline CDR1 is MDHEN and CDR2 SYDVKM. V was clipped by 5 bases and J by 2 bases, with 8 bases between them. The CDR3 DNA reads as TGTGCCAGCAGTCGGGGATCCACAGATACGCAGTATTTT. Translating gives CASSRGSTDTQYF.

V and J are TRBV11-1 and TRBJ2-1, with 11 bases fitting TRBD2. Germline CDR1 and CDR2: SGHAT and FQDESV (reference sequence). Trimming took 0 bases from V and 4 from J; bases not matched to a gene: 11. This CDR3 has 19 amino acids. The CDR3 nucleotides are TGTGCCAGCAGCTTAGCGCAAAAAACTAGCGGGAGAACGTACAATGAGCAGTTCTTC. Translating it yields CASSLAQKTSGRTYNEQFF. The complete variable domain, with remaining parts taken from reference TRBV11-1 and TRBJ2-1, reads EAEVAQSPRYKITEKSQAVAFWCDPISGHATLYWYRQILGQGPELLVQFQDESVVDDSQLPKDRFSAERLKGVDSTLKIQPAELGDSAMYLCASSLAQKTSGRTYNEQFFGPGTRLTVL.

The chain couples TRBV5-6 to TRBJ2-3; TRBD2 matches 11 bases. CDR3 length: 17 residues. Trimming removed 4 bases from V and 0 bases from J; junction bases left unmatched: 7. The germline CDR1 and CDR2 sequences are SGHDT and YYEEEE. The DNA of the CDR3 is TGTGCCAGCAGCCCCCCCGGACTAGCGGGTAGCACAGATACGCAGTATTTT. Translating gives CASSPPGLAGSTDTQYF.

The gene calls are TRBV5-1 and TRBJ2-1; 9 positions agree with TRBD2. V lost 0 bases and J lost 4; bases outside the gene matches: 5. The germline V gene has CDR1 SGHRS and CDR2 YFSETQ. CDR3 length equals 16 residues. CDR3 DNA: TGCGCCAGCAGCTTGGCGACTAGCGGAATTTACAATGAGCAGTTCTTC. It codes for CASSLATSGIYNEQFF.

The chain uses TRBV6-5 and TRBJ2-2; D is possibly TRBD2 (5 bases). Germline V gene sequence: CDR1 MNHEY, CDR2 SVGAGI. CDR3 length equals 14 residues. Deletions cut 5 bases from V and 2 bases from J, with 9 bases between. The CDR3 bases are TGTGCCAGCAGTCCGGACTCTAACACCGGGGAGCTGTTTTTT. It is translated as CASSPDSNTGELFF.

V is TRBV19 and J is TRBJ2-1, with 8 bases fitting TRBD1. Germline V gene lookup returns CDR1 LNHDA and CDR2 SQIVND (reference sequence). The CDR3 runs to 14 residues. Germline trimming cut 4 bases from V and 3 bases from J; bases unmatched to any gene: 2. The CDR3 sequence is CASSNRGVYNEQFF. The CDR3 nucleotides are TGTGCCAGTAGTAACAGGGGGGTCTACAATGAGCAGTTCTTC.

The chain couples TRBV10-2 to TRBJ2-5; 13 bases agree with TRBD2. The trim removed 2 bases at V and 3 bases at J, leaving 3 bases unmatched. Germline loops: CDR1 WSHSY, CDR2 SAAADI. CDR3 length equals 16 residues. The CDR3 region is CASSEGLAGVEETQYF. The CDR3 region has the DNA TGCGCCAGCAGTGAGGGACTAGCGGGAGTTGAAGAGACCCAGTACTTC.